These 8 T cell receptor beta chains were sequenced from one sample in a study of OX40 agonist ivuxolimab in advanced cancers. Receptor libraries were prepared by the immunoSEQ multiplex PCR assay. In TCRdb, the immuneACCESS table is reduced to in-frame sequences with V and J assigned. These tables do not hold every clone; where another copy was compared, an unresolved V gene accounts for under half, and the others remain unexplained. The sample profile shows about 90,000 clones; 90% of them were found once. The top ten clonotypes cover around 0.16% of the sample. Sequenced material: CD4+ or CD8+ T cells sorted from blood, taken in a trial of the OX40 agonist ivuxolimab. The source is an adult with an advanced solid tumor such as melanoma, head and neck, liver or kidney cancer.

The V and J genes are TRBV5-1 and TRBJ2-3; TRBD1 matches at 9 bases. The J segment lost 2 bases and the V segment lost 4 bases, leaving 14 bases of the junction unmatched. Germline V gene lookup returns CDR1 SGHRS and CDR2 YFSETQ. The CDR3 extends over 18 amino acids. The CDR3 loop reads CASSKLPGQGGDTDTQYF. Written as DNA, the CDR3 is TGCGCCAGCAGCAAATTGCCGGGACAGGGAGGGGACACAGATACGCAGTATTTT. Drawing the rest from reference TRBV5-1 and TRBJ2-3, the complete variable domain is KAGVTQTPRYLIKTRGQQVTLSCSPISGHRSVSWYQQTPGQGLQFLFEYFSETQRNKGNFPGRFSGRQFSNSRSEMNVSTLELGDSALYLCASSKLPGQGGDTDTQYFGPGTRLTVL.

V gene TRBV19 combines with J gene TRBJ2-5, with 11 bases lining up with TRBD2. The CDR3 is 15 amino acids. J was trimmed by 1 base and V by 5 bases; bases with no gene match: 3. Germline V gene sequence: CDR1 LNHDA, CDR2 SQIVND (reference sequence). Written as DNA, the CDR3 is TGTGCCAGTAGTGTCGGGACTAGCGGCCAAGAGACCCAGTACTTC. It is translated as CASSVGTSGQETQYF.

The rearrangement links TRBV5-4 to TRBJ2-1; no firm D call. Per germline, CDR1 SGHNT and CDR2 YYREEE (reference sequence). Between the trimmed V and J ends, which lost 5 bases and 8 bases, there was a span of 17 bases. The CDR3 runs to 14 residues. The CDR3 loop reads CASSRIGSLYEQFF. CDR3 DNA: TGTGCCAGCAGTAGGATCGGAAGCCTTTATGAGCAGTTCTTC.

This chain joins TRBV28 and TRBJ2-1; D call uncertain. Trimming shortened V by 6 bases and J by 9 bases, and 15 bases separated the two germline ends. Looked up from germline, CDR1 is MDHEN and CDR2 is SYDVKM. The CDR3 is 13 residues long. The CDR3 DNA is TGTGCCAGCAGCGAGGAAATCCCGCCTGAGCAGTTCTTC. Its translation is CASSEEIPPEQFF.

This chain connects TRBV7-2 to TRBJ2-7; D ambiguous. CDR3 length equals 14 residues. Per germline, CDR1 SGHTA and CDR2 FQGNSA. The V end was cut by 2 bases, the J end by 7 bases, with 15 bases between. In nucleotides, the CDR3 is TGTGCCAGCAGCTTATTGGTGGGCGCAAGGGAGCAGTACTTC. As protein: CASSLLVGAREQYF. The variable domain in full, with the rest retrieved from reference TRBV7-2 and TRBJ2-7, is GAGVSQSPSNKVTEKGKDVELRCDPISGHTALYWYRQSLGQGLEFLIYFQGNSAPDKSGLPSDRFSAERTGGSVSTLTIQRTQQEDSAVYLCASSLLVGAREQYFGPGTRLTVT.

The chain has TRBV2 and TRBJ1-2; the match to TRBD1 covers 11 bases. Germline CDR1 and CDR2: SNHLY and FYNNEI. The length of the CDR3 is 14 residues. Trimming took 4 bases from V and 8 from J; bases not matched to a gene: 6. CDR3 nucleotide sequence: TGTGCCAGCAGTGCCGGACAGGGGGCGAGGGGCTACACCTTC. This encodes CASSAGQGARGYTF.

The sample holds many counts of this clone. The V gene is TRBV7-9, the J gene TRBJ2-7; D could derive from TRBD1 or TRBD2 (6 bases each). Trimming stripped 1 base from V and 5 bases from J, with 15 bases between. The CDR3 is made up of 15 amino acids. Germline V gives CDR1 SEHNR, CDR2 FQNEAQ (reference sequence). CDR3: CASSLGGVGAHEQYF. CDR3 nucleotide sequence: TGTGCCAGCAGCTTAGGCGGGGTGGGGGCCCACGAGCAGTACTTC.

The chain is built from TRBV30 and TRBJ1-5; 9 bases agree with TRBD1. Germline CDR1 GTSNPN, CDR2 SVGIG (reference sequence). V lost 1 base to trimming and J lost 1 base; unmatched junction nucleotides: 5. The CDR3 is 16 amino acids. Here the CDR3 DNA reads TGTGCCTGGAGTGACGGGACAGGGAGGAGCAATCAGCCCCAGCATTTT. This codes for CAWSDGTGRSNQPQHF.